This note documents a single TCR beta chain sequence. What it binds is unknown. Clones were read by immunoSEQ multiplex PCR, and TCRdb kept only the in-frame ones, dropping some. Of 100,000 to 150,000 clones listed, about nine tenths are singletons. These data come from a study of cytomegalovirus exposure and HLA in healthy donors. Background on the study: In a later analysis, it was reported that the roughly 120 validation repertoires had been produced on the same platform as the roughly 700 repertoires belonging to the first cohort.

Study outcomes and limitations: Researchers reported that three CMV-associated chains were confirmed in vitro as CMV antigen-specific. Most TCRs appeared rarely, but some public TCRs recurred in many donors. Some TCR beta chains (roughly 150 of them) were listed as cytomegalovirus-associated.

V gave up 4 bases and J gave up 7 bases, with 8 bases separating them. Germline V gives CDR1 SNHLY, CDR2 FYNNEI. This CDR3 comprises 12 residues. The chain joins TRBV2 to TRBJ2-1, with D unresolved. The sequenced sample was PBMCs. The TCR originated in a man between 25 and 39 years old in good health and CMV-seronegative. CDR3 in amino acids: CASSARRNEQFF. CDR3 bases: TGTGCCAGCAGTGCGCGTCGAAATGAGCAGTTCTTC.